This T cell receptor beta chain was observed in a study of control samples from healthy donors and cancer patients. Germline-derived CDR1 and CDR2 are MNHEY and SMNVEV (reference sequence). Trimming removed 3 bases from V and 4 bases from J, with 8 bases in between. CDR3 length: 13 residues. Profiling relied on immunoSEQ multiplex PCR, and the TCRdb table lists in-frame clones only, not all of them. The table records around 140,000 clones, approximately 92% of them present only once. The clonotype originates from a man in his forties or fifties in good health. V and J are TRBV27 and TRBJ2-3; D unresolved. Sequencing input: blood. The CDR3 DNA sequence: TGTGCCAGCAGTTTCATTGGGGCAGATACGCAGTATTTT. This gives the protein CASSFIGADTQYF.